This T cell receptor (beta chain) is drawn from a study of blood T cell repertoires in COVID-19. The table came from immunoSEQ multiplex PCR; TCRdb's copy has only in-frame clones and leaves some out. The sample contains 250,000 or so clones, around four fifths of which appear only once. The J segment lost 2 bases and the V segment lost 0 bases, leaving 14 bases of the junction unmatched. The CDR3 spans 20 residues. Per germline, CDR1 LGHDT and CDR2 YNNKEL (reference sequence). Material: peripheral blood. The TCR was taken from a woman aged 60-70 years with active or convalescent COVID-19. This chain connects TRBV3-1 (or the pseudogene TRBV3-2) to TRBJ2-7; 12 bases fit TRBD2. This chain's CDR3 is CASSQDIPASGRARTYEQYF. The CDR3 nucleotides read TGTGCCAGCAGCCAAGATATCCCCGCTAGCGGGAGGGCCCGCACCTACGAGCAGTACTTC.